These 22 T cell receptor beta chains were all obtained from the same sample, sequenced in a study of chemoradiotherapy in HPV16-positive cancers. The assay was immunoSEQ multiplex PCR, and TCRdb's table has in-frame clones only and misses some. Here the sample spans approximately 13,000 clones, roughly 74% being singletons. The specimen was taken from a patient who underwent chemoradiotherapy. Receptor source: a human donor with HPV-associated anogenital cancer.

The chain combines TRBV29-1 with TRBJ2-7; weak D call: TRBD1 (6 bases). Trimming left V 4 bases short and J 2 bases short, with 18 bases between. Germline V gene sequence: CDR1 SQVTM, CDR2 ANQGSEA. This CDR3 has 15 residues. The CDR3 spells CSVGPARGVTYEQYF. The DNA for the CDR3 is TGCAGCGTTGGCCCGGCCAGGGGTGTCACCTACGAGCAGTACTTC.

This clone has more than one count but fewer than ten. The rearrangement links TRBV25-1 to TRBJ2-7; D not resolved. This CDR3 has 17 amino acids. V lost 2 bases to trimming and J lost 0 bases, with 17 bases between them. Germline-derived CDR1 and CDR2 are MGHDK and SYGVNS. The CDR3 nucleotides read TGTGCCAGCAGTGAAAGGGTAGACGGCCATGCCTCCTACGAGCAGTACTTC. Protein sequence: CASSERVDGHASYEQYF.

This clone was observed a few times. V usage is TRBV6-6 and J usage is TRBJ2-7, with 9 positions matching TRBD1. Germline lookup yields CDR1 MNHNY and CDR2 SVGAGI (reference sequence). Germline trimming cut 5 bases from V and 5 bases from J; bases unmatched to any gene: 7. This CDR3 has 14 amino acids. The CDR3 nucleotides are TGTGCCAGCAGTCAACGGGACAGGGTCCACGAGCAGTACTTC. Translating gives CASSQRDRVHEQYF.

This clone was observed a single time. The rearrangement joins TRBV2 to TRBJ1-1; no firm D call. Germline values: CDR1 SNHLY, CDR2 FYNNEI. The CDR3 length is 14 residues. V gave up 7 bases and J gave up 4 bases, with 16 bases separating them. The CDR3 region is CASKRGEMATEAFF. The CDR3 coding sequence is TGTGCCAGCAAGCGTGGGGAGATGGCCACTGAAGCTTTCTTT.

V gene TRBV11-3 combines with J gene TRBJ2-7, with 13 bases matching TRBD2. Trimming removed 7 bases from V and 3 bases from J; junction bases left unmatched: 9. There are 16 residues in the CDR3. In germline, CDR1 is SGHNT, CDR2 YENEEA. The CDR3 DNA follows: TGTGCCAGCACGAAAGGACTAGCGGGAGTCGACTACGAGCAGTACTTC. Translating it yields CASTKGLAGVDYEQYF.

CDR3 in DNA: TGTGCCAGCAGCTTAACGAGCGGGGTAGGGGGGCAGTTCTTC. Its translation: CASSLTSGVGGQFF. This chain connects TRBV7-3 to TRBJ2-1; D may be TRBD2 (7 bases). The V gene's germline CDR1 is SGHTA and CDR2 FQGTGA. The V end lost 0 bases, the J end lost 12 bases, and 15 bases lay between the germline ends. The CDR3 spans 14 residues.

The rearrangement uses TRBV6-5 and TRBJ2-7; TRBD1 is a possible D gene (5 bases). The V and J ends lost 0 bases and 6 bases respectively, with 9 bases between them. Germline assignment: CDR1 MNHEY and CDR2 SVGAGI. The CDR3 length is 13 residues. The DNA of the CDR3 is TGTGCCAGCAGTTACTCGACAGTTTCCGAGCAGTACTTC. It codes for CASSYSTVSEQYF.

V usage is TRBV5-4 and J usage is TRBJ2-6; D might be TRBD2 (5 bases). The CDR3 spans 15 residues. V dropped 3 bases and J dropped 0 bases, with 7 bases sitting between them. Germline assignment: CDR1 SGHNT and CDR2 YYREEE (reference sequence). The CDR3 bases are TGTGCCAGCAGCTGGGAGACCTCTGGGGCCAACGTCCTGACTTTC. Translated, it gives CASSWETSGANVLTF.

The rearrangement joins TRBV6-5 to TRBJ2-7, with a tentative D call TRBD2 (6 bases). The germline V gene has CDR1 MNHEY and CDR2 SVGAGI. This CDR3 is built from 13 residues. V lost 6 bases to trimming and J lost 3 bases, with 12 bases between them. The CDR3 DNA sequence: TGTGCCAGCAGCCCTGGACTATTCTACGAGCAGTACTTC. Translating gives CASSPGLFYEQYF.

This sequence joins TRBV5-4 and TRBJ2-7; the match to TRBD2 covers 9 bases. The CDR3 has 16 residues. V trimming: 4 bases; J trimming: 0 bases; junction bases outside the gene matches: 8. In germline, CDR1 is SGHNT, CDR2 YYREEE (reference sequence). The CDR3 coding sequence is TGTGCCAGCAGCCCGGGACTAGCCGAAAGCTCCTACGAGCAGTACTTC. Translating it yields CASSPGLAESSYEQYF.

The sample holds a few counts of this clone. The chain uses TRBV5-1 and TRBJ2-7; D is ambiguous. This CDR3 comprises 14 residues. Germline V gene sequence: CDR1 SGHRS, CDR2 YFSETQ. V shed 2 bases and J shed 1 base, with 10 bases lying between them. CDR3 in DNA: TGCGCCAGCAGCTTAGAGCAGGCGTCCTACGAGCAGTACTTC. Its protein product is CASSLEQASYEQYF.

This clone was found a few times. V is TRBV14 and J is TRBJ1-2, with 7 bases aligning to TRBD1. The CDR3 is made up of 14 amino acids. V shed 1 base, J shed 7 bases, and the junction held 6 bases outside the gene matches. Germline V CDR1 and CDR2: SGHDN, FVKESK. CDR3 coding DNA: TGTGCCAGCAGCCAAGTGACAGGGTCGGTTGGCTACACCTTC. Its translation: CASSQVTGSVGYTF.

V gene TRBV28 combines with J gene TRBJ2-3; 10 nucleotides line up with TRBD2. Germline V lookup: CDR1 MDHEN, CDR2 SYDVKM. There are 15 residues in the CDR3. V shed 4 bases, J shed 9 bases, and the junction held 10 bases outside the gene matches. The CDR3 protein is CASSSSAGGKGTQYF. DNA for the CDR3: TGTGCCAGCAGTTCCTCAGCGGGAGGGAAGGGGACGCAGTATTTT.

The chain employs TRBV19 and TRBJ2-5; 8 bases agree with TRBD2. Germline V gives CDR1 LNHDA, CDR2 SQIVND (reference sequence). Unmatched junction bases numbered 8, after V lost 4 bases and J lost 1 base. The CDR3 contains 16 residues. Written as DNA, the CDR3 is TGTGCCAGTAGTACGTTAGCGGGAAGAGGCCAAGAGACCCAGTACTTC. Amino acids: CASSTLAGRGQETQYF.

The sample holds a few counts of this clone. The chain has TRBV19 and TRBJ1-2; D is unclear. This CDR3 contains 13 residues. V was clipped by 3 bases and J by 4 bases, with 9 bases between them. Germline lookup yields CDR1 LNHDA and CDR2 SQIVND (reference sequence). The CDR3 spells CASSIQSGYGYTF. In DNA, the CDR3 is TGTGCCAGTAGTATTCAGTCGGGCTATGGCTACACCTTC.

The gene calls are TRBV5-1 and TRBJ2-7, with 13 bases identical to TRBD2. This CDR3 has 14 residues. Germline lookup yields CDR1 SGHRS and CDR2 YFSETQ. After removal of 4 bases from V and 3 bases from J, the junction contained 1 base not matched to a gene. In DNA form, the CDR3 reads TGCGCCAGCAGCAGACTAGCGGGAGGCTACGAGCAGTACTTC. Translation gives CASSRLAGGYEQYF. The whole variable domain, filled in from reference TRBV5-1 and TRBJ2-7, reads KAGVTQTPRYLIKTRGQQVTLSCSPISGHRSVSWYQQTPGQGLQFLFEYFSETQRNKGNFPGRFSGRQFSNSRSEMNVSTLELGDSALYLCASSRLAGGYEQYFGPGTRLTVT.

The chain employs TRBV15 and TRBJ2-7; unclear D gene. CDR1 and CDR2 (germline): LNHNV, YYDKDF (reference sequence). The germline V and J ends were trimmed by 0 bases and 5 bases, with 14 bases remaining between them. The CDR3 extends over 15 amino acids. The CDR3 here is CATSRDGVAYHEQYF. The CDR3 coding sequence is TGTGCCACCAGCAGAGATGGGGTAGCCTACCACGAGCAGTACTTC.

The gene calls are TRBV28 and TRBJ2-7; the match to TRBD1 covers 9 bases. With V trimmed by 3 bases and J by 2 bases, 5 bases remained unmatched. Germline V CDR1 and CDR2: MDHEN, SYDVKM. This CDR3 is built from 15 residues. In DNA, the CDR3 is TGTGCCAGCAGTTTTCGGACAGGGGCAACCTACGAGCAGTACTTC. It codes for CASSFRTGATYEQYF. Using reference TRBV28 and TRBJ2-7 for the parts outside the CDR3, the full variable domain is DVKVTQSSRYLVKRTGEKVFLECVQDMDHENMFWYRQDPGLGLRLIYFSYDVKMKEKGDIPEGYSVSREKKERFSLILESASTNQTSMYLCASSFRTGATYEQYFGPGTRLTVT.

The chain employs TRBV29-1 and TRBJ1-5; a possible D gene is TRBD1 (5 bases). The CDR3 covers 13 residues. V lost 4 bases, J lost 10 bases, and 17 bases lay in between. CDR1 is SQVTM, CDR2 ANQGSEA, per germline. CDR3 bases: TGCAGCGTTGGGGACCGACAGAATGGACCCCAGCATTTT. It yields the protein CSVGDRQNGPQHF.

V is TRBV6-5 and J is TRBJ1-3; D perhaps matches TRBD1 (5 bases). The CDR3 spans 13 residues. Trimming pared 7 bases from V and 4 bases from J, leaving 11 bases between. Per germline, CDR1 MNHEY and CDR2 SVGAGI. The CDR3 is CASTSRTGNTIYF. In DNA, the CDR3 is TGTGCCAGCACCTCCAGGACAGGAAACACCATATATTTT.

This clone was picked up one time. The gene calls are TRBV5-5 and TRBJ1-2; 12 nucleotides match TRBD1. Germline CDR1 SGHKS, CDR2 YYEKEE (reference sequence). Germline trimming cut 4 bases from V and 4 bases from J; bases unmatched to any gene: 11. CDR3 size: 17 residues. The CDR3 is CASSLRDRGPSGYGYTF. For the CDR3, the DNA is TGTGCCAGCAGCCTCCGGGACAGGGGGCCCTCGGGCTATGGCTACACCTTC.

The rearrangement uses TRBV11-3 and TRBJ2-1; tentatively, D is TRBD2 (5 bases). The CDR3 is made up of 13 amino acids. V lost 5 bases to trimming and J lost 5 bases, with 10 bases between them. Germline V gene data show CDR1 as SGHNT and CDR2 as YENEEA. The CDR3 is CASSLSANNEQFF. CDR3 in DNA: TGTGCCAGCAGCCTTAGCGCTAACAATGAGCAGTTCTTC.